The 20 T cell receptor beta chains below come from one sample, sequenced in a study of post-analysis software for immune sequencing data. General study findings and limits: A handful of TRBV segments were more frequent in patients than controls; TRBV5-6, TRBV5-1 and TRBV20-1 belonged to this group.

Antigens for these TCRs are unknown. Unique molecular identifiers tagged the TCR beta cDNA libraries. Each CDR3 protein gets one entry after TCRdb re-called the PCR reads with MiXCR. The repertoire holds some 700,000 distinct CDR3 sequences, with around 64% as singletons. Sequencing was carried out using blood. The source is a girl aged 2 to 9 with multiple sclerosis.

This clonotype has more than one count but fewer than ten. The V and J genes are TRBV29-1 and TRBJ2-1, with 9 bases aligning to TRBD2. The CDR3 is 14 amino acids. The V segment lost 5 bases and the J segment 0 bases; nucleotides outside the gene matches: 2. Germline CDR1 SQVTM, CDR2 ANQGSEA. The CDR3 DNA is TGCAGCGTTAGCGGGGGGCCCTCCTACAATGAGCAGTTCTTC. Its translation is CSVSGGPSYNEQFF.

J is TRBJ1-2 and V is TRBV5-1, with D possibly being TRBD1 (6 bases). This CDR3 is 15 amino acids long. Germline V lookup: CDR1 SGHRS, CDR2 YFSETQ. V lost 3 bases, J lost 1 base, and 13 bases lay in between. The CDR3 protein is CASSWDNALNYGYTF. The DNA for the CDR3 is TGCGCCAGCAGCTGGGACAACGCCCTTAACTATGGCTACACCTTC.

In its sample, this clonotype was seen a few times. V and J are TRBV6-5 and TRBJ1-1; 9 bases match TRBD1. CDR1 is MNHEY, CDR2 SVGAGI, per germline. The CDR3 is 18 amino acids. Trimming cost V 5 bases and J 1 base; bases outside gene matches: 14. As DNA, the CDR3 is TGTGCCAGCAGTCACCTGTGGGGACAGGGTCTAAGGAACACTGAAGCTTTCTTT. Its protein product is CASSHLWGQGLRNTEAFF.

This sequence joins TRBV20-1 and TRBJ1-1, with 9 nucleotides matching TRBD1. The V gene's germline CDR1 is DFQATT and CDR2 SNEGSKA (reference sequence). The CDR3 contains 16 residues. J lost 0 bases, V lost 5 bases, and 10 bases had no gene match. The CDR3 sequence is CSASGTGLPLNTEAFF. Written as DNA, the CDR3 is TGCAGTGCTTCCGGGACAGGGCTACCCTTGAACACTGAAGCTTTCTTT.

The CDR3 sequence: CSGHRQGLHSEQFF. The DNA of the CDR3 is TGCAGCGGCCACCGACAGGGACTCCACAGTGAGCAGTTCTTC. The chain joins TRBV29-1 to TRBJ2-1, with a weak D call TRBD1 (7 bases). The CDR3 is 14 amino acids. V was cut by 7 bases and J by 9 bases, with 22 bases left in between. The germline gives CDR1 SQVTM, CDR2 ANQGSEA.

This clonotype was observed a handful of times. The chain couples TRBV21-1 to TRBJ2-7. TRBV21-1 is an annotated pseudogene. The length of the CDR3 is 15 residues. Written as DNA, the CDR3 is TGTGCCAGCAGCAACCTGGAGATTGACCCCAGCGAGCAGTACTTC. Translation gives CASSNLEIDPSEQYF.

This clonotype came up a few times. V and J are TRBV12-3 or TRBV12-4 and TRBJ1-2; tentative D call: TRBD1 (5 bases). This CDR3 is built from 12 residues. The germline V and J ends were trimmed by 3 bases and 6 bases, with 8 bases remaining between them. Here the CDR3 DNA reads TGTGCCAGCAGTTTTGGGGGTAATGGCTACACCTTC. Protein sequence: CASSFGGNGYTF.

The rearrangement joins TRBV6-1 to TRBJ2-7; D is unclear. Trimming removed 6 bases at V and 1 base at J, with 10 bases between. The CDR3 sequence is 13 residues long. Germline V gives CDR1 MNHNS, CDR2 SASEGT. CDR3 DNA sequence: TGTGCCAGCAGGGCCCTCCTATCCTACGAGCAGTACTTC. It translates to CASRALLSYEQYF.

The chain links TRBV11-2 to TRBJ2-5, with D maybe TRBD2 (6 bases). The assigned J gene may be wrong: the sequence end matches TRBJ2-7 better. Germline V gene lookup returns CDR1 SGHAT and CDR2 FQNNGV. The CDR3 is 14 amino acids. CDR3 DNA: TGTGCCAGCAGCTTACAAGGGAGGATGTACGAGCAGTACTTC. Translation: CASSLQGRMYEQYF.

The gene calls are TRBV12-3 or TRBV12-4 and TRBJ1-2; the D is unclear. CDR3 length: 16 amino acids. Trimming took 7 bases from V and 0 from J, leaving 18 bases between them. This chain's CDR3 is CASTPVSGIANYGYTF. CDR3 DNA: TGTGCCAGCACTCCTGTCTCCGGGATAGCTAACTATGGCTACACCTTC.

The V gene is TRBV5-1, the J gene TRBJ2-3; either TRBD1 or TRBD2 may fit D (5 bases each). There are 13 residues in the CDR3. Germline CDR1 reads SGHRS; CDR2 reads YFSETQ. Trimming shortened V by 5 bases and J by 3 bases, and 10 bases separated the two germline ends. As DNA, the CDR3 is TGCGCCAGCAGTGAGGGACCAACAGATACGCAGTATTTT. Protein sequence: CASSEGPTDTQYF. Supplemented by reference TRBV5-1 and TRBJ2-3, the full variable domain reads KAGVTQTPRYLIKTRGQQVTLSCSPISGHRSVSWYQQTPGQGLQFLFEYFSETQRNKGNFPGRFSGRQFSNSRSEMNVSTLELGDSALYLCASSEGPTDTQYFGPGTRLTVL.

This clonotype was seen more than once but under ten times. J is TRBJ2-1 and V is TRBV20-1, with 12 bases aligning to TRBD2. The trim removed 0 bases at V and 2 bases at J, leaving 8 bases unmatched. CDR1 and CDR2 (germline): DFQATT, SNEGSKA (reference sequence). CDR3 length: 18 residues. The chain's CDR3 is CSARDIGTSGQPYNEQFF. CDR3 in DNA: TGCAGTGCTAGAGATATCGGGACTAGCGGGCAACCCTACAATGAGCAGTTCTTC.

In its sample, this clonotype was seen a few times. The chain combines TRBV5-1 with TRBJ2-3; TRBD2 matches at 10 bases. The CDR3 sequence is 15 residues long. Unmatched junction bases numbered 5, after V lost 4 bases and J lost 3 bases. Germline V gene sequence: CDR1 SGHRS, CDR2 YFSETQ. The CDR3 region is CASSPGTSETDTQYF. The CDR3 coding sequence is TGCGCCAGCAGCCCTGGGACTAGCGAAACAGATACGCAGTATTTT.

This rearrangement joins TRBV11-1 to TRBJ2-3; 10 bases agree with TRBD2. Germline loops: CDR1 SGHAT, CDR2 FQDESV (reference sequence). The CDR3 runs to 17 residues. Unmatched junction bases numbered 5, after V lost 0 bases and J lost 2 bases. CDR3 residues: CASSLAGLALLTDTQYF. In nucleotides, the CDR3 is TGTGCCAGCAGCTTAGCGGGACTAGCGCTACTCACAGATACGCAGTATTTT. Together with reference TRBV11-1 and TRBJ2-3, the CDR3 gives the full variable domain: EAEVAQSPRYKITEKSQAVAFWCDPISGHATLYWYRQILGQGPELLVQFQDESVVDDSQLPKDRFSAERLKGVDSTLKIQPAELGDSAMYLCASSLAGLALLTDTQYFGPGTRLTVL.

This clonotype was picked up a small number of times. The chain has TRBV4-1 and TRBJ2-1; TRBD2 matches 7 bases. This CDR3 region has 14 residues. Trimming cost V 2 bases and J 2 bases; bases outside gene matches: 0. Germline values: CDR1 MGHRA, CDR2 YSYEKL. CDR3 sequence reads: CASSQLAAYNEQFF. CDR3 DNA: TGCGCCAGCAGCCAACTAGCGGCCTACAATGAGCAGTTCTTC.

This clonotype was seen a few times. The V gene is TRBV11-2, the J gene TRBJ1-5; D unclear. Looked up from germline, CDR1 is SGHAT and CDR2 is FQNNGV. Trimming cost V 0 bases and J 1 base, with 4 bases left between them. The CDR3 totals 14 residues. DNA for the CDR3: TGTGCCAGCAGCTTAGATCCAAGCAATCAGCCCCAGCATTTT. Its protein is CASSLDPSNQPQHF.

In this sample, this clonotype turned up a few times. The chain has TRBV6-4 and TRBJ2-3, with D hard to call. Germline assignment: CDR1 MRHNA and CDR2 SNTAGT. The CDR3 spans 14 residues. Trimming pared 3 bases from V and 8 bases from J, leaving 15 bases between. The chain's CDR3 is CASSETAGPSTQYF. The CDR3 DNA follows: TGTGCCAGCAGTGAAACTGCAGGCCCCAGTACGCAGTATTTT.

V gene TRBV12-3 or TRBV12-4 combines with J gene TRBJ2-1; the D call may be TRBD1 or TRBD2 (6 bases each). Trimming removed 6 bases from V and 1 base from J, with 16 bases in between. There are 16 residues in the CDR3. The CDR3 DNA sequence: TGTGCCAGCAGACCCCCCGGGGGCTGGTCCTACAATGAGCAGTTCTTC. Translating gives CASRPPGGWSYNEQFF.

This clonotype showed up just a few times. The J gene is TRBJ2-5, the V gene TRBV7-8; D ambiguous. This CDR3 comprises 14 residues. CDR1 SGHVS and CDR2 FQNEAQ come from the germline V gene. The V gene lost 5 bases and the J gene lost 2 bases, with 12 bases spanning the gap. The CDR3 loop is CASSNTANQETQYF. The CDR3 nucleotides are TGTGCCAGCAGCAACACAGCTAATCAAGAGACCCAGTACTTC.

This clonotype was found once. CDR3 DNA sequence: TGCGCCAGCAGCGGCCGGGACCCATTTATCCCCTACGAGCAGTACGTC. Translating gives CASSGRDPFIPYEQYV. The rearrangement joins TRBV5-1 to TRBJ2-7; D is possibly TRBD1 or TRBD2 (5 bases each). Trimming took 4 bases from V and 2 from J, leaving 19 bases between them. The CDR3 runs to 16 residues. CDR1 and CDR2 (germline): SGHRS, YFSETQ.